This T cell receptor beta chain was recovered during a study of graft-versus-host responses after intestinal transplantation. Produced via immunoSEQ multiplex PCR; TCRdb's table is partial and in-frame only. The profile shows around 6,000 clones, roughly 29% of them singletons. This sequence originates from a human patient who was an organ donor for intestinal transplantation. The sequencing used alloreactive CD4+ T cells from a mixed lymphocyte reaction culture, collected before transplantation. Subset of the sample: CFSE-low proliferating T cells sorted from roughly six-day pre-transplant mixed lymphocyte reaction (GvH or HvG direction).

This CDR3 is CASSPRTGNTEAFF. In DNA, the CDR3 is TGTGCCAGCTCACCACGGACAGGGAACACTGAAGCTTTCTTT. The rearrangement joins TRBV18 to TRBJ1-1, with 7 nucleotides matching TRBD1. The germline gives CDR1 KGHSH, CDR2 LQKENI. The CDR3 length is 14 residues. Trimming cost V 1 base and J 1 base; bases outside gene matches: 0.